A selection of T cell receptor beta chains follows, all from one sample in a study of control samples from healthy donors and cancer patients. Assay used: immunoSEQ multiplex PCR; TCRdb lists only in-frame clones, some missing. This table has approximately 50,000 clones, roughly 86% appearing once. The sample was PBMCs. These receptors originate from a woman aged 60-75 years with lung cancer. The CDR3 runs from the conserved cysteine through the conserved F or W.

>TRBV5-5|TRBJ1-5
CASSAQGSNQPQHF
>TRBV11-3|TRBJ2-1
CASSRRGSNEQFF
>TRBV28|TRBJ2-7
CASRIQGYEQYF
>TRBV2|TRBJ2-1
CASSSSVYYNEQFF
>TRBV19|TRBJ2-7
CASRRGVARDYEQYF
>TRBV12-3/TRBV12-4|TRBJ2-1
CASTTGYNEQFF
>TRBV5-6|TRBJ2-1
CASGPEEQFF
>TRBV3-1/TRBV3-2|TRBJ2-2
CASRQPTGELFF
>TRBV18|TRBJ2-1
CASSPPGTSGGPDEQFF
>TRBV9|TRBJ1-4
CASSGYEKLFF
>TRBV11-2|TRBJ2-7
CASSLESSGSAEQYF
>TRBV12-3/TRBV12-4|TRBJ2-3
CASSADRGLQYF
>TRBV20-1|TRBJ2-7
CSASPGQGSEQYF
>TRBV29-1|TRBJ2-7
CSVQGLAGGYEQYF
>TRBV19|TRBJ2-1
CASSIGLHSYNEQFF
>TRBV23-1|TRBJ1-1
CASSLLQGFGINTEAFF
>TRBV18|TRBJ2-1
CASSPRGAANEQFF
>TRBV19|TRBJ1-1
CASSIQRNTEAFF
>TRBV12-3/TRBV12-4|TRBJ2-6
CASSHRGANVLTF
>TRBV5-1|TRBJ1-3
CASSLGTVSGNTIYF
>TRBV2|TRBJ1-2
CASKIGAGGYTF
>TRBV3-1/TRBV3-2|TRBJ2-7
CASRQGGTSGTHEQYF
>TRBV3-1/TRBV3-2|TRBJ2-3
CASSQDPSGRIGGTQYF
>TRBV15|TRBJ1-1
CATNGGRVTEAFF
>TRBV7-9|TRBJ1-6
CASSLDGDNSPLHF
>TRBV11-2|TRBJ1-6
CASSLGDSHNSPLHF
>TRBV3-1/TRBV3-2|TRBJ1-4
CASSQGIDEKLFF
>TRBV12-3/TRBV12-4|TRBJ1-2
CASSLGYYGYTF
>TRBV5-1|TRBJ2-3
CASSLRDRSTDTQYF
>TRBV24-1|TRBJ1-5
CATSAPPDGPQHF
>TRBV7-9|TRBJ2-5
CASSLKLKAQETQYF
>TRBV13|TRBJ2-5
CASSTTVQETQYF
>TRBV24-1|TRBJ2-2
CATKGFAGELFF
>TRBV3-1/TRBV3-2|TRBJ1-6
CASSRGGSPLHF
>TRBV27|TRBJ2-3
CASSFPTPETQYF